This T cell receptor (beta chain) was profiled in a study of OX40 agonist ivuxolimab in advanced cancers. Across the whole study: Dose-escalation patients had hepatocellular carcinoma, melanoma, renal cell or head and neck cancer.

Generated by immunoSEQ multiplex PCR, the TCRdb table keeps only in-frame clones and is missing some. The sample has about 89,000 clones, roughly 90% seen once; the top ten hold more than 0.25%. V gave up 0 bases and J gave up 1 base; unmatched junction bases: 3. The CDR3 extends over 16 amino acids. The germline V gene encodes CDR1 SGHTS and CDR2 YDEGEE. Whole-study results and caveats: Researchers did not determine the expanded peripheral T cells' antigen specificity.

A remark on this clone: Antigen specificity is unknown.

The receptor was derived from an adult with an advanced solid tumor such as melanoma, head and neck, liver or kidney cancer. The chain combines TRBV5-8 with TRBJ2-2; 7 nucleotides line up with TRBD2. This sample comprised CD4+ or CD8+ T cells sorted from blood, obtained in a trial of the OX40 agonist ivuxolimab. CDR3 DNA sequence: TGTGCCAGCAGCTTGGCCGGGAGGAGGAACACCGGGGAGCTGTTTTTT. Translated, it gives CASSLAGRRNTGELFF.